The rows below give T cell receptor beta chains drawn from one sample of a study of long-term antiretroviral therapy in people with HIV. The data were produced by immunoSEQ multiplex PCR, yet TCRdb's version contains in-frame clones alone and is incomplete. The sample includes 30,000 to 40,000 clones, about 88% seen only once; the top ten take less than 4%. The source was unsorted PBMCs, collected just before starting antiretroviral therapy. The receptors come from a woman younger than 35 with HIV. Both conserved end residues are part of each CDR3. D genes are given only for firm matches. For some rows the clone size is stated as once, few or many, or as a class when expanded; others skip it.

abundance	d_gene	v_gene	j_gene	CDR3nt	CDR3aa
NA	TRBD2	TRBV2	TRBJ2-1	TGTGCCAGCAGTGACAATCCGGGAGGGCAGGAGCAGTTCTTC	CASSDNPGGQEQFF
few	NA	TRBV11-3	TRBJ2-1	TGTGCCAGCAGCTTGACCAGCTCGGATGAGCAGTTCTTC	CASSLTSSDEQFF
once	NA	TRBV28	TRBJ2-3	TGTGCCAGCAGTTTGGGGTTCACAGATACGCAGTATTTT	CASSLGFTDTQYF
NA	NA	TRBV10-1	TRBJ2-1	TGCGCCAGCAGCCCGCAGGGTGGGGGGTACAATGAGCAGTTCTTC	CASSPQGGGYNEQFF
NA	NA	TRBV28	TRBJ1-4	TGTGCCAGCAGCCCCGATTGGGATGAAAAACTGTTTTTT	CASSPDWDEKLFF
NA	NA	TRBV7-3	TRBJ2-3	TGTGCCAGCAGCTCAAAAGAAGGCACAGATACGCAGTATTTT	CASSSKEGTDTQYF
NA	NA	TRBV27	TRBJ1-4	TGTGCCAGCAGTCCTATAGACAGCCCTGCAACTAATGAAAAACTGTTTTTT	CASSPIDSPATNEKLFF
NA	NA	TRBV7-2	TRBJ1-5	TGTGCCAGCAGCTTAGAAGGGACGGGGCGTCAGCCCCAGCATTTT	CASSLEGTGRQPQHF
NA	NA	TRBV10-3	TRBJ2-1	TGTGCCATCAGTGGGGAGTACAATGAGCAGTTCTTC	CAISGEYNEQFF
NA	TRBD1	TRBV5-6	TRBJ1-4	TGTGCCAGCAGCGCGGGACAGGGGGCGGTCTACGATGAAAAACTGTTTTTT	CASSAGQGAVYDEKLFF
NA	NA	TRBV27	TRBJ2-1	TGTGCCAGCAGTCCAGGCTCCTACAATGAGCAGTTCTTC	CASSPGSYNEQFF
once	NA	TRBV9	TRBJ1-2	TGTGCCAGCAGCGTGCCTTTCTATGGCTACACCTTC	CASSVPFYGYTF
once	NA	TRBV18	TRBJ1-4	TGTGCCAGCTCACAGATGGACGGGAATGAAAAACTGTTTTTT	CASSQMDGNEKLFF
NA	NA	TRBV9	TRBJ2-1	TGTGCCAGCAGCACCCGGGACTCCCCCCTGCTTGAGCAGTTCTTC	CASSTRDSPLLEQFF
NA	NA	TRBV5-4	TRBJ1-1	TGTGCCAGCAGGGTGGGGGGGCTCACGAACACTGAAGCTTTCTTT	CASRVGGLTNTEAFF
NA	TRBD2	TRBV7-9	TRBJ2-1	TGTGCCAGCAGCTCATCTCTAGCGGGCGGAAGGGGGCAGTTCTTC	CASSSSLAGGRGQFF
NA	NA	TRBV4-3	TRBJ2-7	TGCGCCAGCAGCCAAGAAGGCTGGGCAGACTACGAGCAGTACTTC	CASSQEGWADYEQYF
NA	NA	TRBV6-6	TRBJ1-1	TGTGCCAGCAGTTACGAGGTGGGCAGGGTAACTTTCTTT	CASSYEVGRVTFF
NA	NA	TRBV4-3	TRBJ1-5	TGCGCCAGCAGCCAAGAGGCTGACAGTTCAATGTCGCCCCAGCATTTT	CASSQEADSSMSPQHF
NA	NA	TRBV4-1	TRBJ2-6	TGCGCCAGCAGCCAAGAAGGGGGTAGTGGGGCCAACGTCCTGACTTTC	CASSQEGGSGANVLTF
NA	NA	TRBV4-2	TRBJ1-5	TGTGCCAGCAGCCAAGCAGGGTCTGGCAATCAGCCCCAGCATTTT	CASSQAGSGNQPQHF
NA	TRBD1	TRBV7-9	TRBJ1-2	TGTGCCAGCAGTCGCGGGACAGGGGGTTTGGAGGGCTACACCTTC	CASSRGTGGLEGYTF
NA	TRBD2	TRBV27	TRBJ2-1	TGTGCCAGCAGTTATACGGTAGCGGGAGTAGGTGAGCAGTTCTTC	CASSYTVAGVGEQFF
NA	NA	TRBV9	TRBJ2-7	TGTGCCAGCAGCGTAGGCAGGGATCCCTACGAGCAGTACTTC	CASSVGRDPYEQYF
NA	NA	TRBV7-2	TRBJ2-1	TGTGCCAGCAGCTTAGAGTGGGGGCCTCACAATGAGCAGTTCTTC	CASSLEWGPHNEQFF
NA	NA	TRBV6-5	TRBJ1-1	TGTGCCAGCAGTTACTCGATTGGTCCGATCACTGAAGCTTTCTTT	CASSYSIGPITEAFF
NA	NA	TRBV28	TRBJ1-1	TGTGCCAGCAATAGGGAGACGGCACGTTGGGCTTTCTTT	CASNRETARWAFF
NA	TRBD1	TRBV29-1	TRBJ1-1	TGCAGCGGTGGGACAGGGGGGTCGAACACTGAAGCTTTCTTT	CSGGTGGSNTEAFF
NA	NA	TRBV14	TRBJ2-5	TGTGCCAGCAGCCAAGAATGGGCGGAGCAAGAGACCCAGTACTTC	CASSQEWAEQETQYF
NA	TRBD1	TRBV7-2	TRBJ1-5	TGTGCCAGCAGCCCTAGACAGGGGGAATGGCAGCCCCAGCATTTT	CASSPRQGEWQPQHF
medium-sized	TRBD1	TRBV5-3	TRBJ1-5	TGTGCCAGAAGCTACGACAGGGGTTGTCAGCCCCAGCATTTT	CARSYDRGCQPQHF
NA	TRBD1	TRBV5-1	TRBJ2-7	TGCGCCAGCAGCTTGTTTAGACAGGGGGCAAGCGAGCAGTACTTC	CASSLFRQGASEQYF
NA	NA	TRBV6-6	TRBJ2-1	TGTGCCAGCCGAATAGTCGGCAGCTCCTACAATGAGCAGTTCTTC	CASRIVGSSYNEQFF
NA	NA	TRBV9	TRBJ2-1	TGTGCCAGCAGCGCCCGACACCCGACAGATAAGCAGTTCTTC	CASSARHPTDKQFF
NA	NA	TRBV18	TRBJ1-1	TGTGCCAGCTCACCGTCAGCGGCGGGAAGTGAAGCTTTCTTT	CASSPSAAGSEAFF
NA	TRBD1	TRBV7-7	TRBJ2-7	TGTGCTAGCAGCGGACAGGGTTCGGGCGAGCAGTACTTC	CASSGQGSGEQYF
NA	NA	TRBV6-1	TRBJ1-5	TGTGCCAGCAGTGACTCTTACAGGGCCAATCAGCCCCAGCATTTT	CASSDSYRANQPQHF
NA	NA	TRBV5-1	TRBJ2-5	TGCGCCAGCAGCTTACCCGGGCGCCAAGAGACCCAGTACTTC	CASSLPGRQETQYF
NA	TRBD2	TRBV4-3	TRBJ2-3	TGCGCCAGCAGCCAAGAAAGCCTAGCGGGAGGGCCGCGCACAGATACGCAGTATTTT	CASSQESLAGGPRTDTQYF
NA	TRBD1	TRBV18	TRBJ2-7	TGTGCCAGCTCACAGGGGACAGGGGGTCTTTGGCAGTACTTC	CASSQGTGGLWQYF
NA	NA	TRBV21-1	TRBJ1-1	TGTGCCAGCAGCAAAGCGCTACGGGTTGGAGAGACTGAAGCTTTCTTT	CASSKALRVGETEAFF
NA	NA	TRBV14	TRBJ1-1	TGTGCCAGCAGCCAAGATCTGGAGGAACGAACTGAAGCTTTCTTT	CASSQDLEERTEAFF
few	NA	TRBV27	TRBJ1-5	TGTGCCAGCAGTGAGGGGAATGGACAGCCCCAGCATTTT	CASSEGNGQPQHF
NA	TRBD1	TRBV27	TRBJ2-2	TGTGCCGGGAAAACAGGGGGAAGGAACACCGGGGAGCTGTTTTTT	CAGKTGGRNTGELFF
NA	NA	TRBV7-2	TRBJ2-1	TGTGCCAGCAGTCGTACACTGAGCTCCTACAATGAGCAGTTCTTC	CASSRTLSSYNEQFF
once	TRBD2	TRBV5-5	TRBJ2-7	TGTGCCAGCAGCTCGACTAGCGGGAGCTCCTACGAGCAGTACTTC	CASSSTSGSSYEQYF
NA	NA	TRBV4-3	TRBJ1-2	TGCGCCAGCAGCCGAGGAGTAGGGCATTTAGAGTATGGCTACACCTTC	CASSRGVGHLEYGYTF
NA	NA	TRBV28	TRBJ1-2	TGTGCCAGCAATTTTGGTAACTATGGCTACACCTTC	CASNFGNYGYTF
NA	TRBD2	TRBV28	TRBJ2-1	TGTGCCAGCAGTTTCCCCGGACTAGCGGGAGTCTGGAGCTACAATGAGCAGTTCTTC	CASSFPGLAGVWSYNEQFF
NA	NA	TRBV11-2	TRBJ2-7	TGTGCCAGCAGCTTAGGTAAATTTGGGGTCTACGAGCAGTACTTC	CASSLGKFGVYEQYF
NA	TRBD1	TRBV28	TRBJ2-1	TGTGCCAGCAGCGACCCGGACAGGGGGCGGTTTGGAGAGCAGTTCTTC	CASSDPDRGRFGEQFF